These 9 T cell receptor beta chains were all obtained from the same sample, sequenced in a study of T-cell memory formation after mild COVID-19. TCRdb redid the calling of the 5' RACE reads with MiXCR, one entry per CDR3 protein. The sample yields under 200,000 distinct CDR3 sequences, around a third seen once. Sequenced: PBMCs or a T cell subset sorted from them (not recorded which). The receptor source for this set is an adult woman who had mild COVID-19 (a few samples of this study predate the infection). Cell type and time point are not known.

The rearrangement joins TRBV29-1 to TRBJ1-1; the match to TRBD1 covers 7 bases. Germline trimming cut 0 bases from V and 5 bases from J; bases unmatched to any gene: 6. Germline V lookup: CDR1 SQVTM, CDR2 ANQGSEA. The length of the CDR3 is 14 residues. The DNA of the CDR3 is TGCAGCGTTGAAGAGGGACAGCCTCGGACTGAAGCTTTCTTT. The encoded protein is CSVEEGQPRTEAFF.

This chain joins TRBV5-5 and TRBJ2-1, with D perhaps matching TRBD1 or TRBD2 (5 bases each). CDR3 length: 13 amino acids. Trimming shortened V by 2 bases and J by 7 bases, and 10 bases separated the two germline ends. Germline CDR1 is SGHKS and CDR2 is YYEKEE (reference sequence). CDR3 DNA: TGTGCCAGCAGCTTAAGAGGGGCGAATGAGCAGTTCTTC. It is translated as CASSLRGANEQFF.

The gene calls are TRBV20-1 and TRBJ2-3; 8 nucleotides agree with TRBD2. Looked up from germline, CDR1 is DFQATT and CDR2 is SNEGSKA (reference sequence). The CDR3 length is 17 residues. V gave up 6 bases and J gave up 2 bases; unmatched junction bases: 16. The CDR3 DNA is TGCAGTGCCCATCCCCGGGAGGGCAGTGTGAACACAGATACGCAGTATTTT. Encoded protein: CSAHPREGSVNTDTQYF.

The gene calls are TRBV9 and TRBJ2-1; maybe TRBD2 (6 bases). Germline CDR1 and CDR2: SGDLS and YYNGEE. This CDR3 comprises 16 residues. V dropped 0 bases and J dropped 3 bases, with 13 bases sitting between them. The CDR3 spells CASSVGGGTVYNEQFF. DNA of the CDR3: TGTGCCAGCAGCGTAGGAGGTGGGACTGTCTACAATGAGCAGTTCTTC. Together with reference TRBV9 and TRBJ2-1, the CDR3 gives the full variable domain: DSGVTQTPKHLITATGQRVTLRCSPRSGDLSVYWYQQSLDQGLQFLIQYYNGEERAKGNILERFSAQQFPDLHSELNLSSLELGDSALYFCASSVGGGTVYNEQFFGPGTRLTVL.

V and J are TRBV13 and TRBJ2-3; D not certain. Germline V gene sequence: CDR1 PRHDT, CDR2 FYEKMQ (reference sequence). This CDR3 has 13 residues. The V end was cut by 3 bases, the J end by 7 bases, with 11 bases between. CDR3: CASSFRGANTQYF. The CDR3, as DNA: TGTGCCAGCAGCTTTAGAGGTGCAAATACGCAGTATTTT. The full variable domain, its missing parts supplied by reference TRBV13 and TRBJ2-3, is AAGVIQSPRHLIKEKRETATLKCYPIPRHDTVYWYQQGPGQDPQFLISFYEKMQSDKGSIPDRFSAQQFSDYHSELNMSSLELGDSALYFCASSFRGANTQYFGPGTRLTVL.

The J gene is TRBJ2-1, the V gene TRBV7-8; TRBD2 is a possible D gene (6 bases). CDR1 and CDR2 from the germline V gene are SGHVS and FQNEAQ. V lost 5 bases to trimming and J lost 2 bases, with 19 bases between them. This CDR3 is built from 17 residues. The CDR3 sequence is CASSPHGGGITYNEQFF. The CDR3 DNA follows: TGTGCCAGCAGCCCCCATGGCGGAGGGATAACCTACAATGAGCAGTTCTTC.

The chain uses TRBV5-4 and TRBJ1-1, with 10 bases lining up with TRBD1. J lost 8 bases, V lost 4 bases, and 14 bases had no gene match. The germline V gene has CDR1 SGHNT and CDR2 YYREEE (reference sequence). This CDR3 contains 16 residues. CDR3 residues: CASSKIQGQGGSEAFF. The CDR3 bases are TGTGCCAGCAGCAAAATTCAAGGACAGGGGGGATCGGAAGCTTTCTTT.

V is TRBV12-3 or TRBV12-4 and J is TRBJ1-2; D call uncertain. There are 15 residues in the CDR3. Trimming removed 0 bases at V and 0 bases at J, with 8 bases between. The CDR3 nucleotides read TGTGCCAGCAGTTTAGCAGGGAAGACTAACTATGGCTACACCTTC. This gives the protein CASSLAGKTNYGYTF.

The sample holds a few counts of this clonotype. The chain is built from TRBV12-3 or TRBV12-4 and TRBJ1-5; 7 positions match TRBD1. This CDR3 comprises 16 residues. The J segment lost 6 bases and the V segment lost 1 base, leaving 9 bases of the junction unmatched. In DNA form, the CDR3 reads TGTGCCAGCAGTTTAGGTGGGAACAGGGGATCTCAGCCCCAGCATTTT. It is translated as CASSLGGNRGSQPQHF.